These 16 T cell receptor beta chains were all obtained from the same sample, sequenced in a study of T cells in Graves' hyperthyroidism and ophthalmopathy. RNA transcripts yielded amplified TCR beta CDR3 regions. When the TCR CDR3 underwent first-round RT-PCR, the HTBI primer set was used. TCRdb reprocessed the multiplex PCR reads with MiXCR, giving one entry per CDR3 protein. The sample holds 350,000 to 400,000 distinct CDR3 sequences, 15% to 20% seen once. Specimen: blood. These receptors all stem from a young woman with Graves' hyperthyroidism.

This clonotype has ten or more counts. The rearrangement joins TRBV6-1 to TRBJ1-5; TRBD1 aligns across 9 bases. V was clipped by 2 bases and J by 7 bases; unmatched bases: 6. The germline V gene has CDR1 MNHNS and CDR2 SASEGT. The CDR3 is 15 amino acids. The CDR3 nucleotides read TGTGCCAGCAGTGAATGGACAGGGGCTAGGCAGCCCCAGCATTTT. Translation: CASSEWTGARQPQHF.

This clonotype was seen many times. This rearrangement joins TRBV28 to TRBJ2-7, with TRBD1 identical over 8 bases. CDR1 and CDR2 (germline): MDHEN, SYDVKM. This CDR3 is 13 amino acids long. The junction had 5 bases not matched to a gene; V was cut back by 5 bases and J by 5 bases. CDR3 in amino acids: CASSHPDRDEQYF. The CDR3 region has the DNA TGTGCCAGCAGTCATCCGGACAGGGACGAGCAGTACTTC.

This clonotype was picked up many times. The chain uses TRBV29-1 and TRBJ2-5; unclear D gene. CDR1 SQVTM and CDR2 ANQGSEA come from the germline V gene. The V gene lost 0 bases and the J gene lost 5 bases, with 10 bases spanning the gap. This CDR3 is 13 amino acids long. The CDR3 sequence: CSVEESEWETQYF. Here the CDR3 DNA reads TGCAGCGTTGAAGAGTCGGAATGGGAGACCCAGTACTTC.

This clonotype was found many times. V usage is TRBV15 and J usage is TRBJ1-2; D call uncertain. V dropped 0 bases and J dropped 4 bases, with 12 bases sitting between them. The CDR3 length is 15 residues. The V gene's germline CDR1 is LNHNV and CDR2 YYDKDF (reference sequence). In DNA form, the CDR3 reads TGTGCCACCAGCAGAGAAGTTCTGACCCCCTATGGCTACACCTTC. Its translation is CATSREVLTPYGYTF.

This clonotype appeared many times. For the CDR3, the DNA is TGTGCCAGCGGGCGGGACCCTATTAGTGAGCAGTACTTC. It yields the protein CASGRDPISEQYF. This chain uses TRBV11-3 with TRBJ2-7; maybe TRBD2 (6 bases). The CDR3 runs 13 residues. Germline CDR1 SGHNT, CDR2 YENEEA. Deletions cut 8 bases from V and 7 bases from J, with 18 bases between.

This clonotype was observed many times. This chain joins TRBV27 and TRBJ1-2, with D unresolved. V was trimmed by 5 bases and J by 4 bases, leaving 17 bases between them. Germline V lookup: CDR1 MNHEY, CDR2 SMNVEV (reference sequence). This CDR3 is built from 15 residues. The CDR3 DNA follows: TGTGCCAGCAGTGATACCGTGAAGGAACCCTATGGCTACACCTTC. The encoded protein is CASSDTVKEPYGYTF.

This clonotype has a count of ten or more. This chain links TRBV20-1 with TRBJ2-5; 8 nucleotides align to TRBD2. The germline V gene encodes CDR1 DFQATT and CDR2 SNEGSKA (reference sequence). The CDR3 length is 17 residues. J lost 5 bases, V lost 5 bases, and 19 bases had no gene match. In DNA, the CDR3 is TGCAGTGCTCCCGCCATCAGACTCGGGGGGGCCTCGGAGACCCAGTACTTC. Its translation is CSAPAIRLGGASETQYF.

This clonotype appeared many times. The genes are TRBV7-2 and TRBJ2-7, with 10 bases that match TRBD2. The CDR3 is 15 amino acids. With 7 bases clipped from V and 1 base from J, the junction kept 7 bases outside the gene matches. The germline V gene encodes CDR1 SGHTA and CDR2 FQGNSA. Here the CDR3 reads CASTRAGGTSYEQYF. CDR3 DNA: TGTGCCAGCACCAGAGCGGGGGGGACATCCTACGAGCAGTACTTC.

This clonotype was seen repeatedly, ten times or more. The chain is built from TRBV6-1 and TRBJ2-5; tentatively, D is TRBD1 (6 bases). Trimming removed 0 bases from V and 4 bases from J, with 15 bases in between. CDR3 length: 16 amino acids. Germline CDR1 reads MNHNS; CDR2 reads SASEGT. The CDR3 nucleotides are TGTGCCAGCAGTGAAGCGCTTGGACAGACAGGAGAGACCCAGTACTTC. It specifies CASSEALGQTGETQYF.

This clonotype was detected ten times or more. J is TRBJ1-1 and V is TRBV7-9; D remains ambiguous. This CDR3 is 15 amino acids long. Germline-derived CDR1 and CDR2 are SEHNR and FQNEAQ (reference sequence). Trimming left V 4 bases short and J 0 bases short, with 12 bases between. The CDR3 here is CASSSSPTLNTEAFF. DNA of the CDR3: TGTGCCAGCAGCTCCTCGCCAACTTTGAACACTGAAGCTTTCTTT.

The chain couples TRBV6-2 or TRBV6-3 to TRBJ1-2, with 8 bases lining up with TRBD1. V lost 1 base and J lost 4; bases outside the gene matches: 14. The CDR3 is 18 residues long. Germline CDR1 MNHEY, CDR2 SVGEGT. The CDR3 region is CASSYLIGRGPLLYGYTF. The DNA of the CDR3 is TGTGCCAGCAGTTACTTGATAGGCAGGGGGCCACTTCTCTATGGCTACACCTTC.

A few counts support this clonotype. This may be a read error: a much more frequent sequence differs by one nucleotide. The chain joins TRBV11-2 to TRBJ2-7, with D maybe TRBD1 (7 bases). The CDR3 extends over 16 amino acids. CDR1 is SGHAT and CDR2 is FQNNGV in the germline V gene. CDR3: CASSPVDREVPYEKYF. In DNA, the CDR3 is TGTGCCAGCAGCCCAGTTGACAGGGAGGTCCCCTACGAGAAGTACTTC.

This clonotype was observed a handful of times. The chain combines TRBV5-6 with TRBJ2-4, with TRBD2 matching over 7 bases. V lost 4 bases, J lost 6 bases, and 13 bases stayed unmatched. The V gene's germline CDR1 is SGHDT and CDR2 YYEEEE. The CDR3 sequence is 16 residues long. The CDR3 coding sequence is TGTGCCAGCAGCAATCAGCGGGGACGCGTAGGAAACATTCAGTACTTC. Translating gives CASSNQRGRVGNIQYF.

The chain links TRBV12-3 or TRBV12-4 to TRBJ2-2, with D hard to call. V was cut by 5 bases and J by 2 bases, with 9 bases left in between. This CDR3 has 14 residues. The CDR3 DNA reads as TGTGCCAGCAGTCCCCTATTAAACACCGGGGAGCTGTTTTTT. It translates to CASSPLLNTGELFF.

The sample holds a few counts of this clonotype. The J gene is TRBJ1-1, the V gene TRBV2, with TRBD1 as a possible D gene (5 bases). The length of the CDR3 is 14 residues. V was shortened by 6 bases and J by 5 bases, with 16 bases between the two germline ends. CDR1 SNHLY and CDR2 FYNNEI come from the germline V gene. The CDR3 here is CASRGNRLGTEAFF. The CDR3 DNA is TGTGCCAGCAGGGGGAACAGGCTGGGTACTGAAGCTTTCTTT.

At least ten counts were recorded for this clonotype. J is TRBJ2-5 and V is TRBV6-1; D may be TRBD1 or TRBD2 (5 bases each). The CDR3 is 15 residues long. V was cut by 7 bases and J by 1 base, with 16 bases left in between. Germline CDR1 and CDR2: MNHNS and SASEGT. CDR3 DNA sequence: TGTGCCAGCATCCGGACCGGGGCTACCCAAGAGACCCAGTACTTC. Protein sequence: CASIRTGATQETQYF.